This T cell receptor beta chain originates from a study of shared clonotypes between healthy human individuals. Study overall: There were three CD4 naive, three CD4 memory, two CD8 naive and one CD8 memory plates per donor.

The length of the CDR3 is 18 residues. Germline-derived CDR1 and CDR2 are SGDLS and YYNGEE. The V end was cut by 0 bases, the J end by 5 bases, with 23 bases between. Generated by immunoSEQ multiplex PCR, the TCRdb table keeps only in-frame clones and is missing some. The sample shows some 580,000 clones, 98% of them seen only once. In the naive CD8 group, cells lacked CD45RO and were positively selected for CCR7, so terminally differentiated effector memory CD45RA+ cells were left out. The chain is built from TRBV9 and TRBJ1-1; the D is unclear. Sequencing input: naive CD8+ T cells sorted from blood. The TCR was taken from a man in his thirties or forties in good health. DNA for the CDR3: TGTGCCAGCAGCGTAGTTCCCCCACCGGTGGGCTTGGGAACTGAAGCTTTCTTT. It codes for CASSVVPPPVGLGTEAFF.